These T cell receptor beta chains were read from a single sample in a study of T-cell memory formation after mild COVID-19. TCRdb independently ran MiXCR on the 5' RACE reads; one entry per CDR3 protein. The table includes about 470,000 distinct CDR3 sequences, approximately 23% detected once. The material sequenced was PBMCs or a T cell subset sorted from them (not recorded which). The receptor set was obtained from an adult woman who had mild COVID-19 (a few samples of this study predate the infection). Cell type and time point are not known. Both conserved end residues are part of each CDR3. The order of the fields is D gene, CDR3 length, clone size, J gene, V gene, CDR3 DNA, CDR3 protein. The D gene is left open where the match is weak. The size of a clone is reported for some rows only, either as once, few or many, or as a class for expanded clones.

D: .; length: 15; size: many; J: TRBJ2-3; V: TRBV14; DNA: TGTGCCAGCAGCCAAGCCGCGGGCAGCACAGATACGCAGTATTTT; CDR3: CASSQAAGSTDTQYF
D: .; length: 15; size: once; J: TRBJ2-3; V: TRBV3-1; DNA: TGTGCCAGCAGCCAAGGGGCAGGACCCACAGATACGCAGTATTTT; CDR3: CASSQGAGPTDTQYF
D: .; length: 15; size: .; J: TRBJ2-4; V: TRBV19; DNA: TGTGCCAGTAGTATCGGCGGCAGGGTTGGAAACATTCAGTACTTC; CDR3: CASSIGGRVGNIQYF
D: TRBD1; length: 16; size: .; J: TRBJ2-1; V: TRBV5-1; DNA: TGCGCCAGCAGCACCCGGGACAGGGGTTCCTACAATGAGCAGTTCTTC; CDR3: CASSTRDRGSYNEQFF
D: TRBD1; length: 13; size: .; J: TRBJ1-2; V: TRBV5-1; DNA: TGCGCCAGCAGCTTGGGGACAGGGGTTGGCTACACCTTC; CDR3: CASSLGTGVGYTF
D: .; length: 14; size: few; J: TRBJ2-2; V: TRBV18; DNA: TGTGCCAGCTCCCTTACTCGGGGCACCGGGGAGCTGTTTTTT; CDR3: CASSLTRGTGELFF
D: TRBD1; length: 16; size: .; J: TRBJ2-1; V: TRBV12-3/TRBV12-4; DNA: TGTGCCAGCAGCATTGGACAGGGGCGCTCCTACAATGAGCAGTTCTTC; CDR3: CASSIGQGRSYNEQFF
D: .; length: 13; size: once; J: TRBJ1-1; V: TRBV3-1; DNA: TGTGCCAGCAAAACAGCGGCGAACACTGAAGCTTTCTTT; CDR3: CASKTAANTEAFF
D: .; length: 15; size: .; J: TRBJ2-5; V: TRBV7-9; DNA: TGTGCCAGCAGAAAAAACAGGGGAGGCGGAGAGACCCAGTACTTC; CDR3: CASRKNRGGGETQYF
D: .; length: 15; size: few; J: TRBJ1-1; V: TRBV27; DNA: TGTGCCAGCAGTACTCTCCTCGGGGTGAACACTGAAGCTTTCTTT; CDR3: CASSTLLGVNTEAFF
D: TRBD1; length: 17; size: .; J: TRBJ2-2; V: TRBV7-3; DNA: TGTGCCAGCAGCCCTGGGACAGGGGTTGTGATCACCGGGGAGCTGTTTTTT; CDR3: CASSPGTGVVITGELFF
D: TRBD2; length: 16; size: .; J: TRBJ2-3; V: TRBV3-1; DNA: TGTGCCAGCAGCCAAGAAAGACTAGCGGGGGCAGATACGCAGTATTTT; CDR3: CASSQERLAGADTQYF
D: .; length: 16; size: .; J: TRBJ2-2; V: TRBV6-5; DNA: TGTGCCAGCAGTGCAAGTCAAGAATGGGGACCCGGGGAGCTGTTTTTT; CDR3: CASSASQEWGPGELFF
D: .; length: 14; size: .; J: TRBJ1-3; V: TRBV5-1; DNA: TGCGCCAGCAGCGGTGGCAGTGGAGGAAACACCATATATTTT; CDR3: CASSGGSGGNTIYF
D: .; length: 15; size: many; J: TRBJ2-5; V: TRBV5-1; DNA: TGCGCCAGCAGCGATCAGGACAGCTACCAAGAGACCCAGTACTTC; CDR3: CASSDQDSYQETQYF
D: TRBD2; length: 16; size: few; J: TRBJ2-3; V: TRBV7-2; DNA: TGTGCCAGCAGCTTAGTGACTAGCGGGGGGCCAGATACGCAGTATTTT; CDR3: CASSLVTSGGPDTQYF
D: .; length: 13; size: .; J: TRBJ2-2; V: TRBV6-5; DNA: TGTGCCAGCAGTGCCCAGGGAGTCGGGGAGCTGTTTTTT; CDR3: CASSAQGVGELFF
D: .; length: 19; size: few; J: TRBJ2-1; V: TRBV20-1; DNA: TGCAGTGCCATGAATCGCCCCCATCCTCTAGGGGGACGGAACAATGAGCAGTTCTTC; CDR3: CSAMNRPHPLGGRNNEQFF
D: .; length: 14; size: few; J: TRBJ2-5; V: TRBV3-1; DNA: TGTGCCAGCAGCCAAGTCGAGGCCACGGGGACCCAGTACTTC; CDR3: CASSQVEATGTQYF
D: .; length: 16; size: .; J: TRBJ1-5; V: TRBV4-3; DNA: TGCGCCAGCAGCCAAGATTGGTCAGGGTACGGGCAGCCCCAGCATTTT; CDR3: CASSQDWSGYGQPQHF
D: TRBD2; length: 15; size: few; J: TRBJ2-3; V: TRBV7-2; DNA: TGTGCCAGCAGCTTAGGGACTAGTTCGGGCGATACGCAGTATTTT; CDR3: CASSLGTSSGDTQYF
D: TRBD2; length: 15; size: few; J: TRBJ2-7; V: TRBV7-8; DNA: TGTGCCAGCAGCTTAGCCTCTAGCGGGGGTTACGAGCAGTACTTC; CDR3: CASSLASSGGYEQYF
D: TRBD1; length: 14; size: .; J: TRBJ2-1; V: TRBV27; DNA: TGTGCCAGCAGTTATGACAGGGAGAACAATGAGCAGTTCTTC; CDR3: CASSYDRENNEQFF
D: TRBD1; length: 16; size: few; J: TRBJ2-3; V: TRBV3-1; DNA: TGTGCCAGCAGCCAAGTCGGGACAGGGCATGCAGATACGCAGTATTTT; CDR3: CASSQVGTGHADTQYF
D: .; length: 15; size: few; J: TRBJ1-1; V: TRBV7-9; DNA: TGTGCCAGCAGCCGTCACCGGGATTCGGACACTGAAGCTTTCTTT; CDR3: CASSRHRDSDTEAFF
D: TRBD1; length: 18; size: many; J: TRBJ2-1; V: TRBV5-6; DNA: TGTGCCAGCAGCTTGACCCACTCGTCGGACAGGAGAAACAATGAGCAGTTCTTC; CDR3: CASSLTHSSDRRNNEQFF
D: .; length: 17; size: .; J: TRBJ2-7; V: TRBV4-2; DNA: TGTGCCAGCAGCCAAGAATTCCGGACGGAATCCCGCTTCGAGCAGTACTTC; CDR3: CASSQEFRTESRFEQYF
D: .; length: 15; size: .; J: TRBJ2-1; V: TRBV29-1; DNA: TGCAGCGTTGGAGGGACTTCGAGCTCCTACAATGAGCAGTTCTTC; CDR3: CSVGGTSSSYNEQFF
D: .; length: 14; size: few; J: TRBJ2-3; V: TRBV12-3/TRBV12-4; DNA: TGTGCCAGCAGTTTCTATGGGGGCACAGATACGCAGTATTTT; CDR3: CASSFYGGTDTQYF
D: TRBD1; length: 12; size: .; J: TRBJ2-7; V: TRBV9; DNA: TGTGCCAGCAGCGTAGGTGGGACAGAACTTAACTTC; CDR3: CASSVGGTELNF
D: .; length: 16; size: few; J: TRBJ2-1; V: TRBV20-1; DNA: TGCAGTGCTGGCACCCCGGACCGTAGCTCCTACAATGAGCAGTTCTTC; CDR3: CSAGTPDRSSYNEQFF
D: TRBD1; length: 14; size: few; J: TRBJ2-3; V: TRBV5-1; DNA: TGCGCCAGTGGGACGGGACAGGGCCCAGATACGCAGTATTTT; CDR3: CASGTGQGPDTQYF
D: TRBD1; length: 16; size: .; J: TRBJ2-7; V: TRBV4-1; DNA: TGCGCCAGCAGCCAAGCCCCCGGGACAGGGGGCTACGAGCAGTACTTC; CDR3: CASSQAPGTGGYEQYF
D: .; length: 14; size: few; J: TRBJ2-3; V: TRBV6-6; DNA: TGTGCCAGCAGTTACTCAGCCCGCACAGATACGCAGTATTTT; CDR3: CASSYSARTDTQYF
D: .; length: 17; size: few; J: TRBJ2-5; V: TRBV7-2; DNA: TGTGCCAGCAGCTTATTGCTGGGGATAGCCGGGAAAGAGACCCAGTACTTC; CDR3: CASSLLLGIAGKETQYF
D: TRBD2; length: 16; size: .; J: TRBJ2-3; V: TRBV24-1; DNA: TGTGCCACCAGTGACCCTAGCGGGGGGCACACAGATACGCAGTATTTT; CDR3: CATSDPSGGHTDTQYF
D: TRBD2; length: 17; size: many; J: TRBJ2-7; V: TRBV20-1; DNA: TGCAGTGCTGCCGGGACTAGCGGGGGGGCCGAGTCCTACGAGCAGTACTTC; CDR3: CSAAGTSGGAESYEQYF
D: TRBD1; length: 14; size: few; J: TRBJ1-1; V: TRBV25-1; DNA: TGTGCCAGCAGTCCCGGACAGGGGGGAGTAGTAGCTTTCTTT; CDR3: CASSPGQGGVVAFF
D: TRBD1; length: 16; size: .; J: TRBJ2-1; V: TRBV7-6; DNA: TGTGCCAGCAGCTCCCCCGGACAGGGGGCAAACAATGAGCAGTTCTTC; CDR3: CASSSPGQGANNEQFF
D: TRBD1; length: 15; size: few; J: TRBJ1-2; V: TRBV4-2; DNA: TGTGCCAGCAGCCCCCGAGGCAGGGGGGACTATGGCTACACCTTC; CDR3: CASSPRGRGDYGYTF
D: .; length: 14; size: .; J: TRBJ2-5; V: TRBV18; DNA: TGTGCCAGCTCACATCTGACAAGGAAAGAGACCCAGTACTTC; CDR3: CASSHLTRKETQYF